This T cell receptor beta chain was identified during a study of T cells in Graves' hyperthyroidism and ophthalmopathy. TCR beta CDR3 region amplification was performed from RNA transcripts. First-round RT-PCR of the TCR CDR3 relied on the HTBI primer set. A single record per CDR3 protein comes from TCRdb applying MiXCR to the multiplex PCR reads. The sample comprises a few hundred thousand distinct CDR3 sequences, 16% of which are singletons, and 3% to 4% rests with the top ten. CDR1 is MGHRA, CDR2 YSYEKL, per germline. Unmatched junction bases numbered 13, after V lost 3 bases and J lost 1 base. The CDR3 length is 18 residues. To note about this clonotype: The antigen remains unidentified.

Study-wide results and limits: In the analysis, a 13 V-J model separated ophthalmopathy from stable hyperthyroidism. Most clonotypes that expanded in the thyroid above 0.001 also showed up in blood.

Disease duration was under 3 months in the ophthalmopathy patients, who also had a Clinical Activity Score of at least 3 and a NOSPECS grade of at least 4. Fresh peripheral blood, 10 ml, yielded the PBMCs. Sequencing was performed on blood. This clonotype was sampled from a woman in her forties with Graves' ophthalmopathy. The V call is TRBV4-1, the J call TRBJ2-5; 8 positions agree with TRBD1. Here the CDR3 DNA reads TGCGCCAGCAGCCACGGGACAGGTCGTCGTCGGTTCCAAGAGACCCAGTACTTC. Amino acids: CASSHGTGRRRFQETQYF.